These 5 T cell receptor beta chains share one sample of origin, sequenced in a study of breast tumors, draining lymph nodes, adjacent tissues. TCRdb reprocessed the multiplex PCR reads via MiXCR and lists one record per CDR3 protein. The sample has approximately 37,000 distinct CDR3 sequences, roughly 36% seen once; the top ten hold approximately 10%. The sample consisted of breast tumor tissue. The receptor set was obtained from a female donor with breast cancer. Some clones in this sample may be carry-over from other donors' samples.

At least ten counts were recorded for this clonotype. V and J are TRBV6-5 and TRBJ2-1, with 10 bases matching TRBD2. Germline trimming cut 7 bases from V and 8 bases from J; bases unmatched to any gene: 5. CDR3 length: 13 amino acids. The germline V gene has CDR1 MNHEY and CDR2 SVGAGI. The CDR3 spells CASKASGSHEQFF. CDR3 DNA: TGTGCCAGCAAGGCTAGCGGGAGCCATGAGCAGTTCTTC.

This clonotype was observed at least ten times. The chain joins TRBV6-1 to TRBJ2-1; either TRBD1 or TRBD2 may supply D (5 bases each). CDR3 length: 11 residues. V lost 6 bases and J lost 15, with 15 bases in between. Germline CDR1 is MNHNS and CDR2 is SASEGT. The CDR3 DNA follows: TGTGCCAGCAGCCTTGATGGGGGTTGGTTCTTC. It is translated as CASSLDGGWFF.

This clonotype has ten or more counts. V usage is TRBV29-1 and J usage is TRBJ2-1; 9 bases match TRBD2. Germline lookup yields CDR1 SQVTM and CDR2 ANQGSEA. CDR3 size: 13 residues. J was trimmed by 6 bases and V by 3 bases; bases with no gene match: 3. The CDR3, as DNA: TGCAGCGTTGACAGCGGGAGGAGCAATGAGCAGTTCTTC. Residues: CSVDSGRSNEQFF.

This clonotype was recorded many times. V is TRBV4-1 and J is TRBJ2-3, with 10 bases that match TRBD2. The CDR3 spans 17 residues. Looked up from germline, CDR1 is MGHRA and CDR2 is YSYEKL. Losses at the gene ends were 0 bases for V and 4 bases for J; bases not matched to a gene: 7. The CDR3, as DNA: TGCGCCAGCAGCCAAGACCTAGCGGGAGTTAGGGCAGATACGCAGTATTTT. Encoded protein: CASSQDLAGVRADTQYF.

This clonotype has at least ten counts. CDR3 DNA: TGTGCCAGCAGTGACGGATATAGCAATCAGCCCCAGCATTTT. This translates into CASSDGYSNQPQHF. This rearrangement joins TRBV6-1 to TRBJ1-5; D gene ambiguous. V gave up 3 bases and J gave up 0 bases, with 6 bases separating them. Germline CDR1 reads MNHNS; CDR2 reads SASEGT. The CDR3 runs to 14 residues.